The 3 T cell receptor beta chains given below trace back to one sample, sequenced in a study of blood T cell repertoires in COVID-19. Profiled with immunoSEQ multiplex PCR; TCRdb holds only in-frame clones, not every one. Found here are about 190,000 clones, around nine tenths of them singletons; the top ten hold 5% to 7.5%. The material sequenced was peripheral blood. Every receptor here comes from a middle-aged woman who had recovered from COVID-19.

The chain employs TRBV7-6 and TRBJ1-6; 7 bases agree with TRBD1. V lost 4 bases to trimming and J lost 0 bases; unmatched junction nucleotides: 6. The germline V gene encodes CDR1 SGHVS and CDR2 FNYEAQ. This CDR3 region has 17 residues. CDR3 amino acids: CASSSLRDSSYNSPLHF. The CDR3 bases are TGTGCCAGCAGCTCTCTCCGGGACAGCTCCTATAATTCACCCCTCCACTTT.

This clone has a single count. The chain uses TRBV21-1 and TRBJ2-7; the listed D gene, TRBD2, was not tested against the DNA. TRBV21-1 counts as a pseudogene. This CDR3 spans 13 amino acids. Here the CDR3 reads CASSKETPYEQYF. The CDR3 DNA follows: TGTGCCAGCAGCAAAGAGACTCCCTACGAGCAGTACTTC.

This sequence joins TRBV12-3 or TRBV12-4 and TRBJ1-5; D uncertain. The V gene lost 4 bases and the J gene lost 9 bases, with 13 bases spanning the gap. The CDR3 is 13 amino acids. CDR3 nucleotides: TGTGCCAGCAGTTCACCGGGGAGTGGGCCCCAGCATTTT. Translating gives CASSSPGSGPQHF.